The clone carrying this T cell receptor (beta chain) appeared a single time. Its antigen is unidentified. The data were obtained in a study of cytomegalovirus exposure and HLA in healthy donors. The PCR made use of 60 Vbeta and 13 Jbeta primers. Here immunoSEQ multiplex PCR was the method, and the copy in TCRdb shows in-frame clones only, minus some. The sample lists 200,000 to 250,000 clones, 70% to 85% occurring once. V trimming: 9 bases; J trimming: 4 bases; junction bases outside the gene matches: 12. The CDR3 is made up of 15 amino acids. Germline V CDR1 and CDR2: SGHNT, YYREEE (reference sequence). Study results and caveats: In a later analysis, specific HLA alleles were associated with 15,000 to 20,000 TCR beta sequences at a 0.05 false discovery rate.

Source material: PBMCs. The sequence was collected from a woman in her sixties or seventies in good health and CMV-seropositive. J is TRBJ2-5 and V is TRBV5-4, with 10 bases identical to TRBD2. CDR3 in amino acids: CAIPGSGRALETQYF. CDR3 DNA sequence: TGTGCCATCCCGGGAAGCGGGAGGGCCCTAGAGACCCAGTACTTC. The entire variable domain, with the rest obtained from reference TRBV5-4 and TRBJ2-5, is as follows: ETGVTQSPTHLIKTRGQQVTLRCSSQSGHNTVSWYQQALGQGPQFIFQYYREEENGRGNFPPRFSGLQFPNYSSELNVNALELDDSALYLCAIPGSGRALETQYFGPGTRLLVL.